This is a list of T cell receptor beta chains from one sample in a study of neurological immune-mediated disorders. TCRdb analysed the 5' RACE reads with MiXCR anew, one entry per CDR3 protein. The sample holds 53,000 or so distinct CDR3 sequences, more than 9.5% seen once. The sequencing sample was made of PBMCs. These TCRs come from a woman aged 55-69 years with HTLV-1-associated myelopathy (HAM/TSP). The CDR3 runs from the conserved cysteine through the conserved F or W. Fields, in order: V gene, clone size, J gene, D gene, CDR3 protein, CDR3 DNA. The D gene is left open where the match is weak. Clone size, where shown, is once, few, many, or a class for clones that have expanded.

V gene: TRBV28; clone size: many; J gene: TRBJ2-7; D gene: .; CDR3 protein: CASSQRDGFAREQYF; CDR3 DNA: TGTGCCAGCAGTCAGAGGGACGGTTTTGCTCGAGAGCAGTACTTC
V gene: TRBV28; clone size: many; J gene: TRBJ2-5; D gene: .; CDR3 protein: CASSGEAWETQYF; CDR3 DNA: TGTGCCAGCAGCGGGGAAGCGTGGGAGACCCAGTACTTC
V gene: TRBV21-1; clone size: many; J gene: TRBJ2-1; D gene: .; CDR3 protein: CASSRKGQRGTYNEQFF; CDR3 DNA: TGTGCCAGCAGCAGGAAGGGACAGCGGGGTACCTACAATGAGCAGTTCTTC
V gene: TRBV29-1; clone size: many; J gene: TRBJ2-3; D gene: TRBD2; CDR3 protein: CSVEDPFAGVADTQYF; CDR3 DNA: TGCAGCGTTGAAGATCCCTTTGCGGGAGTAGCAGATACGCAGTATTTT
V gene: TRBV6-1; clone size: .; J gene: TRBJ2-3; D gene: TRBD2; CDR3 protein: CATTRSGRAVADTQYF; CDR3 DNA: TGTGCCACGACCCGTAGCGGGAGGGCCGTCGCAGATACGCAGTATTTT
V gene: TRBV10-3; clone size: many; J gene: TRBJ2-1; D gene: .; CDR3 protein: CAIKDGPDEQFF; CDR3 DNA: TGTGCCATCAAGGATGGGCCCGATGAGCAGTTCTTC
V gene: TRBV4-1; clone size: many; J gene: TRBJ2-1; D gene: TRBD1; CDR3 protein: CASSQDRRLGQGFYNEQFF; CDR3 DNA: TGCGCCAGCAGCCAAGATAGGCGGTTGGGACAGGGTTTCTACAATGAGCAGTTCTTC
V gene: TRBV5-1; clone size: many; J gene: TRBJ2-5; D gene: .; CDR3 protein: CASSLASSSQETQYF; CDR3 DNA: TGCGCCAGCAGCTTGGCCTCGAGCAGCCAAGAGACCCAGTACTTC
V gene: TRBV5-1; clone size: many; J gene: TRBJ2-1; D gene: .; CDR3 protein: CASSLPRVTGISLFNEQFF; CDR3 DNA: TGCGCCAGCAGCTTGCCCAGGGTAACAGGAATATCCCTCTTCAATGAGCAGTTCTTC
V gene: TRBV7-8; clone size: .; J gene: TRBJ2-2; D gene: .; CDR3 protein: CASSLELRELFF; CDR3 DNA: TGTGCCAGCAGTTTAGAACTCAGGGAGCTGTTTTTT
V gene: TRBV20-1; clone size: many; J gene: TRBJ2-3; D gene: TRBD2; CDR3 protein: CSARDKRREGLSFTDTQYF; CDR3 DNA: TGCAGTGCTAGAGATAAACGGCGGGAGGGCTTATCCTTCACAGATACGCAGTATTTT
V gene: TRBV20-1; clone size: many; J gene: TRBJ1-1; D gene: .; CDR3 protein: CSAKTGSERNTEAFF; CDR3 DNA: TGCAGTGCGAAAACAGGTTCGGAGAGGAACACTGAAGCTTTCTTT
V gene: TRBV20-1; clone size: many; J gene: TRBJ2-7; D gene: .; CDR3 protein: CSATASGRGFTYEQYF; CDR3 DNA: TGCAGTGCTACTGCGTCGGGACGGGGGTTCACCTACGAGCAGTACTTC
V gene: TRBV10-2; clone size: many; J gene: TRBJ2-2; D gene: .; CDR3 protein: CATKGRVNTGELFF; CDR3 DNA: TGCGCCACCAAGGGCAGGGTTAACACCGGGGAGCTGTTTTTT
V gene: TRBV14; clone size: many; J gene: TRBJ2-4; D gene: .; CDR3 protein: CASSQTSLGKNIQYF; CDR3 DNA: TGTGCCAGCAGCCAGACATCTCTTGGCAAAAACATTCAGTACTTC
V gene: TRBV28; clone size: many; J gene: TRBJ2-4; D gene: TRBD1; CDR3 protein: CATGTDLAKNIQYF; CDR3 DNA: TGTGCCACCGGGACAGACTTAGCCAAAAACATTCAGTACTTC
V gene: TRBV12-3/TRBV12-4; clone size: many; J gene: TRBJ1-2; D gene: TRBD1; CDR3 protein: CASSQGDSHYGYTF; CDR3 DNA: TGTGCCAGCAGTCAAGGGGACAGCCACTATGGCTACACCTTC
V gene: TRBV4-1; clone size: few; J gene: TRBJ2-1; D gene: .; CDR3 protein: CASSQGAGNEQFF; CDR3 DNA: TGCGCCAGCAGCCAAGGCGCAGGTAATGAGCAGTTCTTC
V gene: TRBV27; clone size: many; J gene: TRBJ1-2; D gene: .; CDR3 protein: CASSLAVNYGYTF; CDR3 DNA: TGTGCCAGCAGTCTGGCGGTTAACTATGGCTACACCTTC
V gene: TRBV28; clone size: many; J gene: TRBJ1-5; D gene: .; CDR3 protein: CASNNQPQHF; CDR3 DNA: TGTGCCAGCAATAACCAGCCCCAGCATTTT
V gene: TRBV18; clone size: few; J gene: TRBJ2-1; D gene: .; CDR3 protein: CASSLRFEPGHPNEQFF; CDR3 DNA: TGTGCCAGCTCACTACGCTTCGAACCGGGACACCCCAATGAGCAGTTCTTC
V gene: TRBV7-9; clone size: many; J gene: TRBJ1-1; D gene: .; CDR3 protein: CASSFGRGRNTEAFF; CDR3 DNA: TGTGCCAGCAGCTTCGGCAGGGGACGAAACACTGAAGCTTTCTTT
V gene: TRBV25-1; clone size: many; J gene: TRBJ2-7; D gene: .; CDR3 protein: CASSESSGGAYEQYF; CDR3 DNA: TGTGCCAGCAGTGAATCTTCAGGGGGGGCCTACGAGCAGTACTTC
V gene: TRBV29-1; clone size: many; J gene: TRBJ1-2; D gene: .; CDR3 protein: CSVGRGDGYTF; CDR3 DNA: TGCAGCGTTGGACGTGGGGATGGCTACACCTTC
V gene: TRBV5-1; clone size: many; J gene: TRBJ2-1; D gene: TRBD2; CDR3 protein: CASSLYASGYNEQFF; CDR3 DNA: TGCGCCAGCAGCTTGTACGCTAGCGGCTACAATGAGCAGTTCTTC
V gene: TRBV19; clone size: many; J gene: TRBJ2-2; D gene: TRBD2; CDR3 protein: CASSQRAPSGSFTGELFF; CDR3 DNA: TGTGCCAGTAGTCAGAGGGCTCCTAGCGGGAGTTTCACCGGGGAGCTGTTTTTT
V gene: TRBV7-8; clone size: many; J gene: TRBJ1-3; D gene: .; CDR3 protein: CASIQGTTGNTIYF; CDR3 DNA: TGTGCCAGCATACAGGGAACTACTGGAAACACCATATATTTT
V gene: TRBV25-1; clone size: few; J gene: TRBJ1-5; D gene: TRBD1; CDR3 protein: CASSSSSPDRGYSNQPQHF; CDR3 DNA: TGTGCCAGCAGTAGCTCCTCTCCCGACAGGGGCTATAGCAATCAGCCCCAGCATTTT
V gene: TRBV27; clone size: .; J gene: TRBJ2-7; D gene: TRBD2; CDR3 protein: CASSSPPTLAGAGGEQYF; CDR3 DNA: TGTGCCAGCAGTTCCCCTCCTACACTAGCGGGAGCCGGGGGGGAGCAGTACTTC
V gene: TRBV20-1; clone size: many; J gene: TRBJ1-2; D gene: .; CDR3 protein: CSASVGSNYGYTF; CDR3 DNA: TGCAGTGCTAGTGTTGGGAGCAACTATGGCTACACCTTC
V gene: TRBV7-2; clone size: many; J gene: TRBJ2-1; D gene: .; CDR3 protein: CASKEGPINNEQFF; CDR3 DNA: TGTGCCAGCAAGGAAGGCCCAATAAACAATGAGCAGTTCTTC
V gene: TRBV20-1; clone size: many; J gene: TRBJ2-3; D gene: TRBD2; CDR3 protein: CSARTSGRVTDTQYF; CDR3 DNA: TGCAGTGCTAGGACTAGCGGGAGGGTGACTGATACGCAGTATTTT
V gene: TRBV7-9; clone size: .; J gene: TRBJ2-7; D gene: .; CDR3 protein: CASSANAYEQYF; CDR3 DNA: TGTGCCAGCAGCGCCAACGCGTACGAGCAGTACTTC
V gene: TRBV5-1; clone size: many; J gene: TRBJ2-1; D gene: .; CDR3 protein: CASSLNTQTYNEQFF; CDR3 DNA: TGCGCCAGCAGCTTGAACACACAAACCTACAATGAGCAGTTCTTC
V gene: TRBV11-2; clone size: many; J gene: TRBJ2-3; D gene: .; CDR3 protein: CASSLGTGTHYTDTQYF; CDR3 DNA: TGTGCCAGCAGCTTAGGTACCGGGACCCACTACACAGATACGCAGTATTTT
V gene: TRBV7-8; clone size: many; J gene: TRBJ2-3; D gene: .; CDR3 protein: CASRSAGIRVDTQYF; CDR3 DNA: TGTGCCAGCAGATCTGCGGGAATCCGGGTGGATACGCAGTATTTT
V gene: TRBV20-1; clone size: many; J gene: TRBJ1-1; D gene: .; CDR3 protein: CSANGGRGNTEAFF; CDR3 DNA: TGCAGTGCTAACGGGGGGAGAGGGAACACTGAAGCTTTCTTT
V gene: TRBV5-1; clone size: many; J gene: TRBJ1-1; D gene: .; CDR3 protein: CASSLAQAESDWTGIEAFF; CDR3 DNA: TGCGCCAGCAGCTTGGCCCAGGCCGAATCCGACTGGACGGGAATTGAAGCTTTCTTT
V gene: TRBV30; clone size: once; J gene: TRBJ2-3; D gene: TRBD2; CDR3 protein: CAWSRISGGTQNF; CDR3 DNA: TGTGCCTGGAGTAGAATTAGCGGGGGTACGCAGAATTTT
V gene: TRBV4-1; clone size: many; J gene: TRBJ1-4; D gene: TRBD1; CDR3 protein: CASSQLPGQANEKLFF; CDR3 DNA: TGCGCCAGCAGCCAACTACCGGGACAGGCCAATGAAAAACTGTTTTTT
V gene: TRBV9; clone size: few; J gene: TRBJ2-2; D gene: TRBD2; CDR3 protein: CASSGLAGDWGELFF; CDR3 DNA: TGTGCCAGCAGCGGACTAGCGGGAGACTGGGGGGAGCTGTTTTTT
V gene: TRBV3-1; clone size: few; J gene: TRBJ2-1; D gene: .; CDR3 protein: CASSQEGLVYNEQFF; CDR3 DNA: TGTGCCAGCAGCCAAGAGGGGCTAGTCTACAATGAGCAGTTCTTC